The entry below gives a single TCR beta chain sequence along with its context. RNA amounts of roughly 0.45 to 1 ug underwent reverse transcription with random hexamers. Multiplex PCR with immunoSEQ amplified the TCR beta CDR3 across 54 Vbeta and 13 Jbeta. In TCRdb, the immunoSEQ multiplex PCR reads were re-called with MiXCR into one record per CDR3 protein. Of about 210,000 distinct CDR3 sequences in the sample, 85% to 95% were seen once. The sample belongs to a study of CD8 T cells in Susac syndrome. TCR beta from blood CD8+ and CD4+ T cells was sequenced. Matching for age and sex applied to the controls, who were healthy donors. Negative isolation yielded CD4+ and CD8+ T cells, and FACS enriched TEMRA cells. CDR1 and CDR2 (germline): SEHNR, FQNEAQ (reference sequence). The CDR3 spans 13 residues. V was cut by 4 bases and J by 5 bases, with 11 bases left in between.

This TCR derives from a human donor in good health. The chain links TRBV7-9 to TRBJ2-5; unclear D gene. Sequencing was done on a sample of CD4+ T cells from PBMCs. The CDR3 here is CASSSLFDETQYF. The CDR3 DNA reads TGTGCCAGCAGCTCTCTTTTCGACGAGACCCAGTACTTC.